The sequence of this TCR beta chain was determined in a study of cytomegalovirus exposure and HLA in healthy donors. The CDR3 extends over 11 amino acids. Trimming removed 5 bases from V and 4 bases from J, with 5 bases in between. Germline CDR1 SEHNR, CDR2 FQNEAQ (reference sequence). PCR involved 60 Vbeta and 13 Jbeta primers. Assay: immunoSEQ multiplex PCR; the TCRdb copy retains only in-frame clones and omits some. The data hold about 180,000 clones, with 75% to 85% observed a single time. The TCR comes from a man younger than 35 in good health and CMV-seronegative. The V and J genes are TRBV7-9 and TRBJ2-5; D gene uncertain. The sample consisted of PBMCs. The CDR3: CASSLTETQYF. The CDR3 DNA follows: TGTGCCAGCAGCCTAACAGAGACCCAGTACTTC.